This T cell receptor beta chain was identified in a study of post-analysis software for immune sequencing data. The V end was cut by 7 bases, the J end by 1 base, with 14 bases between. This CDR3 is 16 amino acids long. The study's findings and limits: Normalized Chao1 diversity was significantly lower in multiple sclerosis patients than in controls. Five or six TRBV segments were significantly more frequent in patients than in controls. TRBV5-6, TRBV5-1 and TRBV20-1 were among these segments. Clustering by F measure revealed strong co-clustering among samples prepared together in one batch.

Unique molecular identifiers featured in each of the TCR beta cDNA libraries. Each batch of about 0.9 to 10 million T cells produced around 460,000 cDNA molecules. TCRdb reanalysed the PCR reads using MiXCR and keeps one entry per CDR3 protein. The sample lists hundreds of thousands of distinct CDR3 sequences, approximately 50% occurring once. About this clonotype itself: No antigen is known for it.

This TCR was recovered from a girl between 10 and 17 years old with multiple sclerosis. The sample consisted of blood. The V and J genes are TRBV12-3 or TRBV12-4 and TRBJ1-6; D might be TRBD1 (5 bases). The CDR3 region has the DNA TGTGCCAGCATCCTGGGGGGTACGTCCTATAATTCACCCCTCCACTTT. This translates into CASILGGTSYNSPLHF.